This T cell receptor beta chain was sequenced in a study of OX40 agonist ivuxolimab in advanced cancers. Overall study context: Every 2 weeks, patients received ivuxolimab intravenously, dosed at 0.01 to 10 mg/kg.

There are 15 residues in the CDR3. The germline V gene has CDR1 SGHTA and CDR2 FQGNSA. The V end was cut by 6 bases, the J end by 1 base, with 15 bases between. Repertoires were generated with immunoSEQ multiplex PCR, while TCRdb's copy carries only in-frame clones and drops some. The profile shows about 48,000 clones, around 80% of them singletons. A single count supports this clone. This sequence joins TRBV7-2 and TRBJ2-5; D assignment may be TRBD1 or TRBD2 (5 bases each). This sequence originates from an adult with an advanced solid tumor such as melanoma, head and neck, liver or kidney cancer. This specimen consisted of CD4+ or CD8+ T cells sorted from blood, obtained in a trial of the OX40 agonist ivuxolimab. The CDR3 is CASRRRDRLQETQYF. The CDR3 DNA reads TGTGCCAGCAGGCGCCGGGACCGCCTCCAAGAGACCCAGTACTTC.